One and the same sample provided the 13 T cell receptor beta chains below, sequenced in a study of blood T cell repertoires in COVID-19. The table came from immunoSEQ multiplex PCR; TCRdb's copy has only in-frame clones and leaves some out. The profile covers 150,000 or so clones, with 80% to 90% appearing a single time and around 15% taken by the ten largest. What was sequenced was peripheral blood. The receptors originated from a man between 18 and 29 years old with COVID-19, enrolled during active disease.

This clone has only one observation. The chain has TRBV13 and TRBJ2-1, with 12 nucleotides matching TRBD2. V shed 5 bases, J shed 5 bases, and the junction held 1 base outside the gene matches. CDR1 and CDR2 from the germline V gene are PRHDT and FYEKMQ (reference sequence). The CDR3 runs to 14 residues. CDR3 DNA sequence: TGTGCCAGCAGCGCTAGCGGGAGGGACAATGAGCAGTTCTTC. The encoded protein is CASSASGRDNEQFF. Filled out from reference TRBV13 and TRBJ2-1, the complete variable domain reads AAGVIQSPRHLIKEKRETATLKCYPIPRHDTVYWYQQGPGQDPQFLISFYEKMQSDKGSIPDRFSAQQFSDYHSELNMSSLELGDSALYFCASSASGRDNEQFFGPGTRLTVL.

The rearrangement links TRBV15 to TRBJ2-6, with TRBD1 identical over 11 bases. The CDR3 consists of 19 residues. The V gene end was trimmed by 3 bases and the J gene end by 1 base; junction bases not matched to a gene: 8. Per the germline V gene, CDR1 is LNHNV and CDR2 is YYDKDF (reference sequence). CDR3 sequence (DNA): TGTGCCACCAGCAGTCCCTCCGGGACAGGGGGTTCTGGGGCCAACGTCCTGACTTTC. This gives the protein CATSSPSGTGGSGANVLTF.

The CDR3 spells CASSYSIAAGELFF. In nucleotides, the CDR3 is TGTGCCAGCAGTTACTCCATCGCGGCCGGGGAGCTGTTTTTT. The chain joins TRBV6-6 to TRBJ2-2; D gene uncertain. Trimming took 0 bases from V and 6 from J, leaving 8 bases between them. The CDR3 has 14 amino acids. CDR1 is MNHNY and CDR2 is SVGAGI in the germline V gene (reference sequence).

The chain couples TRBV5-4 to TRBJ1-6; perhaps TRBD1 as D (5 bases). This CDR3 region has 16 residues. Germline V lookup: CDR1 SGHNT, CDR2 YYREEE (reference sequence). With 0 bases removed from V and 9 bases from J, the gap between germline ends came to 16 bases. The CDR3 region has the DNA TGTGCCAGCAGCTTGGTCGGAATCGCCCAGGGTTCACCCCTCCACTTT. It codes for CASSLVGIAQGSPLHF.

The V and J genes are TRBV7-2 and TRBJ2-3; D gene unclear. This CDR3 has 15 residues. Germline loops: CDR1 SGHTA, CDR2 FQGNSA. The V gene lost 3 bases and the J gene lost 0 bases, with 10 bases spanning the gap. DNA for the CDR3: TGTGCCAGCAGCTTTATATTACTTAGCACAGATACGCAGTATTTT. It encodes CASSFILLSTDTQYF.

The V call is TRBV5-1, the J call TRBJ2-7; 8 bases map to TRBD2. Germline CDR1 is SGHRS and CDR2 is YFSETQ. V shed 4 bases, J shed 0 bases, and the junction held 9 bases outside the gene matches. This CDR3 contains 16 residues. CDR3 coding DNA: TGCGCCAGCAGCGGGGGACTAGGTCTTGGCTCCTACGAGCAGTACTTC. Translating gives CASSGGLGLGSYEQYF. Full variable domain (outside the CDR3, taken from reference TRBV5-1 and TRBJ2-7): KAGVTQTPRYLIKTRGQQVTLSCSPISGHRSVSWYQQTPGQGLQFLFEYFSETQRNKGNFPGRFSGRQFSNSRSEMNVSTLELGDSALYLCASSGGLGLGSYEQYFGPGTRLTVT.

The chain has TRBV6-4 and TRBJ2-1; 13 bases fit TRBD2. CDR3 size: 15 residues. CDR1 and CDR2 from the germline V gene are MRHNA and SNTAGT. V dropped 6 bases and J dropped 8; count of bases not matched to a gene: 7. The CDR3 region is CASSPLAGGLYEQFF. Written as DNA, the CDR3 is TGTGCCAGCAGCCCACTAGCGGGAGGGTTATATGAGCAGTTCTTC.

This clone was recorded a few times. The chain joins TRBV7-8 to TRBJ1-1, with D possibly TRBD1 on 6 matching bases. Germline lookup yields CDR1 SGHVS and CDR2 FQNEAQ. The CDR3 totals 13 residues. Trimming took 7 bases from V and 3 from J, leaving 12 bases between them. DNA for the CDR3: TGTGCCAGCAACCAGGGGCTGGACACTGAAGCTTTCTTT. Encoded protein: CASNQGLDTEAFF. Full variable domain (rest looked up from reference TRBV7-8 and TRBJ1-1): GAGVSQSPRYKVAKRGQDVALRCDPISGHVSLFWYQQALGQGPEFLTYFQNEAQLDKSGLPSDRFFAERPEGSVSTLKIQRTQQEDSAVYLCASNQGLDTEAFFGQGTRLTVV.

The chain couples TRBV6-5 to TRBJ2-7; D is perhaps TRBD2 (7 bases). Germline loops: CDR1 MNHEY, CDR2 SVGAGI. Trimming removed 6 bases at V and 3 bases at J, with 18 bases between. The CDR3 runs to 15 residues. For the CDR3, the DNA is TGTGCCAGCAGACTCGGGGGGCCCCTGGGCTACGAGCAGTACTTC. Its protein is CASRLGGPLGYEQYF.

This rearrangement joins TRBV10-2 to TRBJ2-5; D may be TRBD1 (6 bases). The V gene lost 2 bases and the J gene lost 9 bases, with 7 bases spanning the gap. Germline values: CDR1 WSHSY, CDR2 SAAADI. CDR3 size: 11 residues. The chain's CDR3 is CASSEGGAQYF. In nucleotides, the CDR3 is TGCGCCAGCAGTGAGGGGGGCGCCCAGTACTTC.

The chain employs TRBV6-5 and TRBJ2-7; 14 bases map to TRBD2. CDR1 is MNHEY and CDR2 is SVGAGI in the germline V gene. CDR3 length: 16 residues. V lost 0 bases and J lost 2; bases outside the gene matches: 0. CDR3 DNA sequence: TGTGCCAGCAGTTACTCGGGACTAGCGGGAGCCTACGAGCAGTACTTC. This codes for CASSYSGLAGAYEQYF.

The chain employs TRBV7-9 and TRBJ1-2; D unclear. This CDR3 region has 15 residues. Germline CDR1 reads SEHNR; CDR2 reads FQNEAQ (reference sequence). The germline V and J ends were trimmed by 1 base and 1 base, with 10 bases remaining between them. CDR3 sequence reads: CASSLDRTINYGYTF. The CDR3 DNA sequence: TGTGCCAGCAGCTTAGATCGGACTATTAACTATGGCTACACCTTC.

The chain has TRBV29-1 and TRBJ1-1; the match to TRBD1 covers 7 bases. Trimming cost V 8 bases and J 1 base; bases outside gene matches: 4. Looked up from germline, CDR1 is SQVTM and CDR2 is ANQGSEA. The CDR3 length is 12 residues. The DNA of the CDR3 is TGCAGCATCTGGGACAGGAACACTGAAGCTTTCTTT. It translates to CSIWDRNTEAFF.